These 14 T cell receptor beta chains came from one sample sequenced in a study of PD-1 blockade in classical Hodgkin lymphoma. Using immunoSEQ multiplex PCR, the repertoire was profiled, and TCRdb retains in-frame clones only, with some absent. The table lists some 40,000 clones, more than 65% of them singletons. Following autologous stem cell transplantation, relapse occurred in every patient, and exposure to brentuximab vedotin varied. Sequences were derived from peripheral blood mononuclear cells (PBMCs), sampled before the second cycle of nivolumab. All receptors come from a human donor with classical Hodgkin lymphoma.

The chain combines TRBV28 with TRBJ2-1; 9 positions match TRBD2. Trimming cost V 6 bases and J 0 bases; bases outside gene matches: 3. The CDR3 sequence is 15 residues long. Germline assignment: CDR1 MDHEN and CDR2 SYDVKM. The CDR3 DNA is TGTGCCAGCAGGCTAGCGGGGAGCTCCTACAATGAGCAGTTCTTC. It encodes CASRLAGSSYNEQFF.

V gene TRBV5-1 combines with J gene TRBJ2-5, with 11 bases fitting TRBD2. The CDR3 covers 15 residues. J gave up 4 bases and V 3 bases, and 5 bases lay outside the gene matches. Looked up from germline, CDR1 is SGHRS and CDR2 is YFSETQ. This CDR3 reads CASSSLAGGLETQYF. CDR3 nucleotide sequence: TGCGCCAGCAGCTCTCTAGCGGGGGGCCTAGAGACCCAGTACTTC.

The rearrangement uses TRBV4-3 and TRBJ2-7, with 8 bases lining up with TRBD1. Germline CDR1 is LGHNA and CDR2 is YSLEER. After removal of 0 bases from V and 6 bases from J, the junction contained 7 bases not matched to a gene. The CDR3 contains 15 residues. CDR3 coding DNA: TGCGCCAGCAGCCAAGATCAGCAGGGGGCCTCCGAGCAGTACTTC. It is translated as CASSQDQQGASEQYF.

In its sample, this clone was seen once. The chain is built from TRBV27 and TRBJ2-2; D unresolved. V was pared by 6 bases and J by 1 base, with 15 bases between. The CDR3 extends over 16 amino acids. Per the germline V gene, CDR1 is MNHEY and CDR2 is SMNVEV (reference sequence). CDR3 nucleotides: TGTGCCAGCAGATACGTAGCAAAACTGAACACCGGGGAGCTGTTTTTT. This sequence encodes CASRYVAKLNTGELFF.

V is TRBV2 and J is TRBJ1-5; D perhaps matches TRBD1 (5 bases). V lost 6 bases and J lost 0, with 12 bases in between. Germline values: CDR1 SNHLY, CDR2 FYNNEI. The CDR3 runs 15 residues. CDR3: CASRKGHYSNQPQHF. The DNA of the CDR3 is TGTGCCAGCAGGAAAGGACATTATAGCAATCAGCCCCAGCATTTT. The variable domain in full, completed from reference TRBV2 and TRBJ1-5, reads EPEVTQTPSHQVTQMGQEVILRCVPISNHLYFYWYRQILGQKVEFLVSFYNNEISEKSEIFDDQFSVERPDGSNFTLKIRSTKLEDSAMYFCASRKGHYSNQPQHFGDGTRLSIL.

The chain combines TRBV4-3 with TRBJ1-1; a weak D match, TRBD1 (5 bases). The CDR3 is 14 residues long. The germline V gene has CDR1 LGHNA and CDR2 YSLEER. With 1 base removed from V and 4 bases from J, the gap between germline ends came to 10 bases. The CDR3 loop reads CASSQGGSGTEAFF. In nucleotides, the CDR3 is TGCGCCAGCAGCCAAGGGGGGAGCGGCACTGAAGCTTTCTTT.

This sequence joins TRBV6-5 and TRBJ1-4; maybe TRBD1 (6 bases). CDR1 and CDR2 from the germline V gene are MNHEY and SVGAGI. With 5 bases removed from V and 5 bases from J, the gap between germline ends came to 9 bases. CDR3 length: 13 amino acids. The CDR3 DNA is TGTGCCAGCAGTAACAGGGAAAATGAAAAACTGTTTTTT. It translates to CASSNRENEKLFF.

This clone was seen once. The chain has TRBV30 and TRBJ1-6; no clear D. CDR1 and CDR2 (germline): GTSNPN, SVGIG (reference sequence). CDR3 size: 14 residues. Trimming removed 3 bases at V and 4 bases at J, with 10 bases between. The CDR3 DNA reads as TGTGCCTGGAGAATTGGCCTTTATAATTCACCCCTCCACTTT. Its protein product is CAWRIGLYNSPLHF.

The rearrangement links TRBV6-5 to TRBJ2-1; 11 bases agree with TRBD1. The CDR3 consists of 15 residues. The germline gives CDR1 MNHEY, CDR2 SVGAGI. Trimming at V came to 7 bases and at J to 4 bases, leaving 6 bases not matched to a gene. Here the CDR3 DNA reads TGTGCCAGCATTGGACAGGGGGCCCAATACAATGAGCAGTTCTTC. It is translated as CASIGQGAQYNEQFF.

The chain joins TRBV5-1 to TRBJ2-3; weak D call: TRBD2 (6 bases). Trimming took off 2 bases at V and 0 bases at J, with 13 bases between the two ends. The CDR3 loop spans 16 amino acids. CDR1 and CDR2 from the germline V gene are SGHRS and YFSETQ. CDR3 nucleotide sequence: TGCGCCAGCAGCTTAATGGGACTCACTAGCACAGATACGCAGTATTTT. Translated, it gives CASSLMGLTSTDTQYF.

The chain joins TRBV5-1 to TRBJ2-1; the match to TRBD2 covers 11 bases. The junction had 0 bases not matched to a gene; V was cut back by 0 bases and J by 7 bases. This CDR3 is 14 amino acids long. Germline-derived CDR1 and CDR2 are SGHRS and YFSETQ. CDR3 region: CASSLGTSGNEQFF. In nucleotides, the CDR3 is TGCGCCAGCAGCTTGGGGACTAGCGGGAATGAGCAGTTCTTC.

The chain's CDR3 is CASTLSGFGGNTIYF. Written as DNA, the CDR3 is TGTGCCAGCACTCTATCCGGGTTTGGTGGAAACACCATATATTTT. V usage is TRBV5-5 and J usage is TRBJ1-3; D is undetermined. Germline V gives CDR1 SGHKS, CDR2 YYEKEE (reference sequence). The length of the CDR3 is 15 residues. Between the trimmed V and J ends, which lost 6 bases and 3 bases, there was a span of 16 bases.

The genes are TRBV6-5 and TRBJ1-3; D unresolved. The germline CDR1 and CDR2 sequences are MNHEY and SVGAGI. Trimming took 0 bases from V and 0 from J, leaving 6 bases between them. This CDR3 is 15 amino acids long. This chain's CDR3 is CASSYSWSSGNTIYF. CDR3 coding DNA: TGTGCCAGCAGTTACTCGTGGAGCTCTGGAAACACCATATATTTT.

This clone was seen only a few times. This sequence joins TRBV6-1 and TRBJ1-3; D perhaps matches TRBD1 (5 bases). V dropped 5 bases and J dropped 4 bases, with 15 bases sitting between them. The germline V gene has CDR1 MNHNS and CDR2 SASEGT. CDR3 length equals 15 residues. CDR3 amino acids: CASSPRGGSGNTIYF. The CDR3 nucleotides read TGTGCCAGCAGTCCACGGGGGGGTTCCGGAAACACCATATATTTT.